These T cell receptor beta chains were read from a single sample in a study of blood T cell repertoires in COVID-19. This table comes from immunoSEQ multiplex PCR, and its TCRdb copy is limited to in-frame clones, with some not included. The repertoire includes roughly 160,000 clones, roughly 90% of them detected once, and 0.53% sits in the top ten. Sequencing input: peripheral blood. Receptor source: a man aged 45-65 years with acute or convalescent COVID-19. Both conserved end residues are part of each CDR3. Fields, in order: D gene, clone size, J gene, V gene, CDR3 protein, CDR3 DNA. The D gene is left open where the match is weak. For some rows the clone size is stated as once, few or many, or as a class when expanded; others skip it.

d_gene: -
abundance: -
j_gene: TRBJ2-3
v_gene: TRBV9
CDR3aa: CASSVIPSSTDTQYF
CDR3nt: TGTGCCAGCAGCGTAATTCCGTCTAGCACAGATACGCAGTATTTT

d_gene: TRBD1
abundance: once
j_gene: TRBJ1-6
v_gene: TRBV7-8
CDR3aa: CASSRTGDNNSPLHF
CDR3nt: TGTGCCAGCAGCCGGACAGGGGATAATAATTCACCCCTCCACTTT

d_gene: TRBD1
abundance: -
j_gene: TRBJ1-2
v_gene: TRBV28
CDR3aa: CASSIGTGSYGYTF
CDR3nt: TGTGCCAGCAGTATCGGGACAGGATCATATGGCTACACCTTC

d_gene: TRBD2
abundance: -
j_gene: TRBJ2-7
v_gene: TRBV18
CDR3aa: CASSPRGGALLTYEQYF
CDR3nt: TGTGCCAGCTCACCGAGGGGAGGGGCTTTGCTTACCTACGAGCAGTACTTC

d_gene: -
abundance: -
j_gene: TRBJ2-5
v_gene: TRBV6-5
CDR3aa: CASSTAWGGRETQYF
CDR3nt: TGTGCCAGCAGTACCGCCTGGGGGGGGCGAGAGACCCAGTACTTC

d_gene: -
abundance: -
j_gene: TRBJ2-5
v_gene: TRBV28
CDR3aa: CASSYSLMGDKETQYF
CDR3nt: TGTGCCAGCAGTTACAGTCTGATGGGAGATAAAGAGACCCAGTACTTC

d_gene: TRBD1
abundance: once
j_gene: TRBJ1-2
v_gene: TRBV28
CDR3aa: CASSSDQGTALGGYTF
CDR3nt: TGTGCCAGCAGTTCCGACCAAGGGACAGCCCTTGGGGGCTACACCTTC

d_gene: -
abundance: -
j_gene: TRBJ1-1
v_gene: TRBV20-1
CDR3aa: CSASGGVGAEAFF
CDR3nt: TGCAGTGCTAGTGGCGGGGTGGGGGCTGAAGCTTTCTTT

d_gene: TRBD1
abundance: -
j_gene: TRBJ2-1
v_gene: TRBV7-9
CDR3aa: CASSLRQGAYNEQFF
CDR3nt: TGTGCCAGCAGCTTGCGACAGGGGGCCTACAATGAGCAGTTCTTC

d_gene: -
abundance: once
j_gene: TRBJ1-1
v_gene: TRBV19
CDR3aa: CASNRAGLNTEAFF
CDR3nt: TGTGCCAGTAATAGAGCAGGTCTAAACACTGAAGCTTTCTTT

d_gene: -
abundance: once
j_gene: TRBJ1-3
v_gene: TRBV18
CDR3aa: CASSQTGTIPGNTIYF
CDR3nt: TGTGCCAGCTCACAGACCGGGACAATACCTGGAAACACCATATATTTT

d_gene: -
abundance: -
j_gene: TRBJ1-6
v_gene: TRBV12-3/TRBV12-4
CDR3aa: CASSEGDSPLHF
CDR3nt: TGTGCCAGCAGCGAGGGGGATTCACCCCTCCACTTT

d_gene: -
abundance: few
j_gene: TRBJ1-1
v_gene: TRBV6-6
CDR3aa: CASTSVTEAFF
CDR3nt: TGTGCCAGCACCTCCGTGACTGAAGCTTTCTTT

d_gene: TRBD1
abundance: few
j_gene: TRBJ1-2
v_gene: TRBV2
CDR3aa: CASSGLRQGSGYTF
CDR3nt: TGTGCCAGCAGTGGCCTACGACAGGGGTCTGGCTACACCTTC

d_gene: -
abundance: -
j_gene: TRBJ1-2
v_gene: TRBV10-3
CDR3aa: CAISEGANYGYTF
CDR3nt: TGTGCCATCAGTGAAGGAGCTAACTATGGCTACACCTTC

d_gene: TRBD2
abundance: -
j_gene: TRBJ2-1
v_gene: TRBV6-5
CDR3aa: CASSPGTSGREQFF
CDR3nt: TGTGCCAGCAGTCCAGGGACTAGCGGGCGTGAGCAGTTCTTC

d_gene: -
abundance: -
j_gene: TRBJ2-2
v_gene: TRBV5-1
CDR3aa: CASSLGLGFANTGELFF
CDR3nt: TGCGCCAGCAGCTTGGGACTAGGGTTCGCGAACACCGGGGAGCTGTTTTTT

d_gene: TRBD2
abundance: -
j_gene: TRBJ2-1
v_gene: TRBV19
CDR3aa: CASSRGLAPYNEQFF
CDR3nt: TGTGCCAGTAGTAGGGGACTAGCGCCGTACAATGAGCAGTTCTTC

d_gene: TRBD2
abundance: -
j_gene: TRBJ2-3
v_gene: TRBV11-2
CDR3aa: CASSLVAGVVDTQYF
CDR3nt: TGTGCCAGCAGCTTAGTAGCGGGAGTGGTAGATACGCAGTATTTT

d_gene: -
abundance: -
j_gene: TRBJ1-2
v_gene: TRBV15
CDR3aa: CATSRGVAGSNYGYTF
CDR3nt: TGTGCCACCAGCAGAGGGGTGGCGGGATCGAACTATGGCTACACCTTC

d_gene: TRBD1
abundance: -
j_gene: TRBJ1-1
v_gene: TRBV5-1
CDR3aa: CASSIDLQGRSAFF
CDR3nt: TGCGCCAGCAGTATAGACCTACAGGGGCGGTCGGCTTTCTTT

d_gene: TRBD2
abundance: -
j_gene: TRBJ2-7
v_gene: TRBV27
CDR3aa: CASSLQGSGFYEQYF
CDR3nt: TGTGCCAGCAGTTTACAAGGTAGCGGGTTCTACGAGCAGTACTTC

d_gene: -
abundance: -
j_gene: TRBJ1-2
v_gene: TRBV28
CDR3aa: CASRTEGYGYTF
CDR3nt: TGTGCCAGCAGGACCGAGGGTTATGGCTACACCTTC

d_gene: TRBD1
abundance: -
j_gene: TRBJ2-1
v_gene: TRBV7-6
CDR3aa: CASSPTGPYNEQFF
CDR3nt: TGTGCCAGCAGCCCGACAGGGCCCTACAATGAGCAGTTCTTC

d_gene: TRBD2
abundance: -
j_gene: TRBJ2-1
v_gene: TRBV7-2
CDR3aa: CASTQPGGQWNEQFF
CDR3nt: TGTGCCAGCACCCAGCCGGGGGGGCAGTGGAATGAGCAGTTCTTC

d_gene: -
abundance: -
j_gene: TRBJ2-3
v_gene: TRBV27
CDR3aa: CASSFSPGDTQYF
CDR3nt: TGTGCCAGCAGTTTTAGCCCCGGGGATACGCAGTATTTT

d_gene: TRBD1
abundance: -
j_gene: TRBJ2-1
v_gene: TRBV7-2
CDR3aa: CASSSGQGTEQFF
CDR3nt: TGTGCCAGCAGCTCGGGACAGGGGACCGAGCAGTTCTTC

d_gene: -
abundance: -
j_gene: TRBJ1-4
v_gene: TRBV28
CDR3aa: CASSSLSATNEKLFF
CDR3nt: TGTGCCAGCAGTTCGCTAAGCGCAACTAATGAAAAACTGTTTTTT

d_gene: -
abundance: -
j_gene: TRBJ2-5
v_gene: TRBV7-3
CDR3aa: CASSSQLDTETQYF
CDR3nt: TGTGCCAGCAGCTCCCAACTGGACACGGAGACCCAGTACTTC

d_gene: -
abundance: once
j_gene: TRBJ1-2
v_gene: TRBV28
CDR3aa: CASSPPTAYGYTF
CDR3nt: TGTGCCAGCAGTCCCCCGACAGCCTATGGCTACACCTTC

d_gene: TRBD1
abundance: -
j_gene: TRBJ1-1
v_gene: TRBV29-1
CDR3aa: CSTRGVRGSAEAFF
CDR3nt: TGCAGCACGAGAGGGGTCAGGGGGTCGGCTGAAGCTTTCTTT

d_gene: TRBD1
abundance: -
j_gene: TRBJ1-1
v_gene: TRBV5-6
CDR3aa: CASNKRLGQGNTEAFF
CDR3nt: TGTGCCAGCAACAAGAGGCTCGGACAGGGGAACACTGAAGCTTTCTTT

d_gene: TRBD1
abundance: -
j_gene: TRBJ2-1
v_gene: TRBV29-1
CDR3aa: CSVAGQASSYNEQFF
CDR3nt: TGCAGCGTAGCTGGACAGGCTAGCTCCTACAATGAGCAGTTCTTC

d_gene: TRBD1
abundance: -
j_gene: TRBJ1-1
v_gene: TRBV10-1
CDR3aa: CASSPGTVNTEAFF
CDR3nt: TGCGCCAGCAGTCCCGGGACAGTGAACACTGAAGCTTTCTTT

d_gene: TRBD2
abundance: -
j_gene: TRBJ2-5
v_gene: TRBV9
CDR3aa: CASSVSGTSGYQETQYF
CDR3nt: TGTGCCAGCAGCGTCTCAGGGACTAGCGGGTACCAAGAGACCCAGTACTTC

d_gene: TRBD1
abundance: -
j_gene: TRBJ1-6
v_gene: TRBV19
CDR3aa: CASSGGQLNSPLHF
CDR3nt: TGTGCCAGTAGTGGGGGACAGCTAAATTCACCCCTCCACTTT

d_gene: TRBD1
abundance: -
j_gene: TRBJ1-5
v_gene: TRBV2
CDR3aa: CASSYTGGDYQPQHF
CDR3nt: TGTGCCAGCAGTTACACAGGGGGCGATTATCAGCCCCAGCATTTT

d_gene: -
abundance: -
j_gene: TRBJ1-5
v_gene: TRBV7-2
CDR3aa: CASSLAEDQPQHF
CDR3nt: TGTGCCAGCAGCTTAGCGGAGGATCAGCCCCAGCATTTT

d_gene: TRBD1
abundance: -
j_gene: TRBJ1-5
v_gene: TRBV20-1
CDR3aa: CSASPLRQGGSASNQPQHF
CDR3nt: TGCAGTGCTAGTCCCTTAAGACAGGGGGGGTCGGCGAGCAATCAGCCCCAGCATTTT

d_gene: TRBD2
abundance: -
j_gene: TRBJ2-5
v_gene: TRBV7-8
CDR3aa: CASSTSGSRETQYF
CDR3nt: TGTGCCAGCAGCACTAGCGGGTCCCGGGAGACCCAGTACTTC

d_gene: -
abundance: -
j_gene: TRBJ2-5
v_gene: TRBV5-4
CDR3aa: CASSTGTNQETQYF
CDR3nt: TGTGCCAGCAGCACCGGGACAAACCAAGAGACCCAGTACTTC

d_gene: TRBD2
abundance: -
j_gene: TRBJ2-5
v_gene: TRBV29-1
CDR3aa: CSVDSGRLAGEGQETQYF
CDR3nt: TGCAGCGTTGATTCCGGCCGGCTAGCGGGAGAGGGGCAAGAGACCCAGTACTTC

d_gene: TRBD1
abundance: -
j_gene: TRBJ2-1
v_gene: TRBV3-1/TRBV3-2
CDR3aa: CASSQDLTGGNEQFF
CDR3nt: TGTGCCAGCAGCCAAGATTTGACAGGGGGGAATGAGCAGTTCTTC

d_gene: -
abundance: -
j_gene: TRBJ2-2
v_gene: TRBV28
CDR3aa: CASTRGTENTGELFF
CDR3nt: TGTGCCAGCACCCGGGGGACGGAAAACACCGGGGAGCTGTTTTTT

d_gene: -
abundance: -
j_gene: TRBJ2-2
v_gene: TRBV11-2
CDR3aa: CASSLVSSIPGELFF
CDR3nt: TGTGCCAGCAGCTTAGTTAGTAGTATTCCCGGGGAGCTGTTTTTT

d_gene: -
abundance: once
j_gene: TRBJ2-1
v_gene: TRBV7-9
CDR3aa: CASSFSGNSYNEQFF
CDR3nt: TGTGCCAGCAGCTTCAGCGGAAACTCCTACAATGAGCAGTTCTTC

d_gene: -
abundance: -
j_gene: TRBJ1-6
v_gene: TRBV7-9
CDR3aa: CAKTGGSPLHF
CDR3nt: TGTGCCAAAACGGGTGGTTCACCCCTCCACTTT

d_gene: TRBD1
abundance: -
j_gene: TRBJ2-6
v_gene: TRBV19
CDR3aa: CASSMTGDGANVLTF
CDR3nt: TGTGCCAGTAGTATGACAGGGGATGGGGCCAACGTCCTGACTTTC

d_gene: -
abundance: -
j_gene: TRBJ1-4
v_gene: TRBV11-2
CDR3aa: CASSPFPGQNEKLFF
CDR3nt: TGTGCCAGCAGCCCCTTCCCAGGGCAGAATGAAAAACTGTTTTTT

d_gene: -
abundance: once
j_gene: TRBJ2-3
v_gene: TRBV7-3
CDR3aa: CASSSRHSTDTQYF
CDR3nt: TGTGCCAGCAGCTCCCGACATAGCACAGATACGCAGTATTTT

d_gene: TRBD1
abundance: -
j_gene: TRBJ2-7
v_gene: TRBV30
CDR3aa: CAWDPGQGSYEQYF
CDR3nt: TGTGCCTGGGATCCGGGACAGGGCAGTTACGAGCAGTACTTC

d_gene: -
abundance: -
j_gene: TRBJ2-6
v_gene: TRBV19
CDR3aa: CASQAGTGANVLTF
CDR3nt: TGTGCCAGTCAGGCAGGGACTGGGGCCAACGTCCTGACTTTC